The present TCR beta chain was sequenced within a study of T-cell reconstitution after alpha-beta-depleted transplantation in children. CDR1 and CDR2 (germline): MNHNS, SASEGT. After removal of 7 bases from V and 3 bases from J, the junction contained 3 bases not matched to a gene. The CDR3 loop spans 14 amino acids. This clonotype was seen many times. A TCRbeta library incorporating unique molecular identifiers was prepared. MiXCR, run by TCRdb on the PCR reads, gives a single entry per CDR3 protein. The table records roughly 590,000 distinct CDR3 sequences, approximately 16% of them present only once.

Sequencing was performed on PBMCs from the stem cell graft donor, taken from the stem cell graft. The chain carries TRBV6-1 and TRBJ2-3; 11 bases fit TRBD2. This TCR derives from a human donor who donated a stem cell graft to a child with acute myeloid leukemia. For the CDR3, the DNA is TGTGCCAGCACACTAGCGGGGGAGACAGATACGCAGTATTTT. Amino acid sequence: CASTLAGETDTQYF.